One sample yielded the 11 T cell receptor beta chains listed below, sequenced in a study of cytomegalovirus exposure and HLA in healthy donors. Primers included in the PCR were 60 Vbeta and 13 Jbeta primers. Here immunoSEQ multiplex PCR was the method, and the copy in TCRdb shows in-frame clones only, minus some. Found here are around 130,000 clones, about three quarters of them singletons; the top ten hold around 7%. Sequenced input: PBMCs. The source is a middle-aged man in good health and CMV-seropositive.

The V gene is TRBV29-1, the J gene TRBJ1-2; 9 nucleotides match TRBD1. V gave up 4 bases and J gave up 8 bases; unmatched junction bases: 8. The V gene's germline CDR1 is SQVTM and CDR2 ANQGSEA. This CDR3 is built from 13 residues. The CDR3 DNA sequence: TGCAGCGTTGGTGGGACAGGGAGTAGCGGCTACACCTTC. Its protein is CSVGGTGSSGYTF.

This clone occurred a few times. A junction boundary mismatches the germline segment, possibly from a read error. This chain joins TRBV10-1 and TRBJ1-4, with D perhaps TRBD1 (6 bases). The germline CDR1 and CDR2 sequences are WNHNN and SYGVQD (reference sequence). There are 12 residues in the CDR3. The CDR3 DNA reads as TGCGCCAGCAGAAATGGACAGCGAAAAACTGTTTTT. Its translation: CASRNGQRKTVF.

The rearrangement uses TRBV5-6 and TRBJ2-7; D is undetermined. V lost 3 bases, J lost 0 bases, and 7 bases lay in between. The germline CDR1 and CDR2 sequences are SGHDT and YYEEEE. CDR3 length: 13 residues. Here the CDR3 reads CASSWASSYEQYF. The DNA for the CDR3 is TGTGCCAGCAGCTGGGCGAGCTCCTACGAGCAGTACTTC. The entire variable domain, with the rest obtained from reference TRBV5-6 and TRBJ2-7, is as follows: DAGVTQSPTHLIKTRGQQVTLRCSPKSGHDTVSWYQQALGQGPQFIFQYYEEEERQRGNFPDRFSGHQFPNYSSELNVNALLLGDSALYLCASSWASSYEQYFGPGTRLTVT.

This clone was picked up a small number of times. The rearrangement links TRBV2 to TRBJ1-1, with D uncertain. The length of the CDR3 is 13 residues. Germline V gene data show CDR1 as SNHLY and CDR2 as FYNNEI. V lost 4 bases to trimming and J lost 1 base, with 7 bases between them. The CDR3 nucleotides read TGTGCCAGCAGTGGGGAGCCGAACACTGAAGCTTTCTTT. It codes for CASSGEPNTEAFF.

The chain uses TRBV5-1 and TRBJ1-1; a weak D match, TRBD1 (6 bases). CDR1 and CDR2 (germline): SGHRS, YFSETQ. V was pared by 3 bases and J by 1 base, with 10 bases between. CDR3 length: 14 amino acids. The chain's CDR3 is CASSWETGNTEAFF. The DNA for the CDR3 is TGCGCCAGCAGCTGGGAGACAGGGAACACTGAAGCTTTCTTT.

This chain joins TRBV5-4 and TRBJ2-1; TRBD2 matches at 7 bases. This CDR3 has 14 residues. Losses at the gene ends were 2 bases for V and 9 bases for J; bases not matched to a gene: 8. The germline gives CDR1 SGHNT, CDR2 YYREEE (reference sequence). The CDR3 DNA reads TGTGCCAGCAGCTTCTCCAGCGGGATAGGTGAGCAGTTCTTC. It yields the protein CASSFSSGIGEQFF.

This sequence joins TRBV5-6 and TRBJ2-7, with 7 positions matching TRBD1. Germline loops: CDR1 SGHDT, CDR2 YYEEEE. The CDR3 consists of 15 residues. Trimming cost V 1 base and J 6 bases; bases outside gene matches: 10. CDR3 sequence (DNA): TGTGCCAGCAGCTTGCTACCAGGGGGAAAGGGCGAGCAGTACTTC. Residues: CASSLLPGGKGEQYF.

V and J are TRBV6-5 and TRBJ2-1; 8 nucleotides match TRBD1. This CDR3 is 16 amino acids long. The germline gives CDR1 MNHEY, CDR2 SVGAGI. Losses at the gene ends were 2 bases for V and 4 bases for J; bases not matched to a gene: 7. The CDR3 bases are TGTGCCAGCAGTTACAACCGGGACAGGCTATACAATGAGCAGTTCTTC. It specifies CASSYNRDRLYNEQFF.

The genes are TRBV19 and TRBJ2-1; possible D gene TRBD1, 5 bases. The V gene's germline CDR1 is LNHDA and CDR2 SQIVND (reference sequence). Between the trimmed V and J ends, which lost 4 bases and 6 bases, there was a span of 16 bases. The CDR3 extends over 15 amino acids. The CDR3 protein is CASSKDSGIANEQFF. The CDR3 DNA reads as TGTGCCAGTAGTAAAGACTCAGGGATTGCCAATGAGCAGTTCTTC. Full variable domain (remainder filled in from reference TRBV19 and TRBJ2-1): DGGITQSPKYLFRKEGQNVTLSCEQNLNHDAMYWYRQDPGQGLRLIYYSQIVNDFQKGDIAEGYSVSREKKESFPLTVTSAQKNPTAFYLCASSKDSGIANEQFFGPGTRLTVL.

J is TRBJ1-3 and V is TRBV20-1, with D perhaps matching TRBD1 (5 bases). The CDR3 extends over 11 amino acids. V was trimmed by 5 bases and J by 4 bases, leaving 6 bases between them. Germline V lookup: CDR1 DFQATT, CDR2 SNEGSKA (reference sequence). The CDR3 DNA reads TGCAGTGCTCCAGGGGGAAACACCATATATTTT. Translating gives CSAPGGNTIYF.

The genes are TRBV6-1 and TRBJ1-1; weak D call: TRBD1 (5 bases). The germline V gene has CDR1 MNHNS and CDR2 SASEGT. The CDR3 spans 13 residues. The V end lost 7 bases, the J end lost 12 bases, and 21 bases lay between the germline ends. The CDR3 coding sequence is TGTGCCAGCACCCGACGAGGGGCGGGGGTTACTTTCTTT. Translation gives CASTRRGAGVTFF.